A selection of T cell receptor beta chains follows, all from one sample in a study of T cell changes during pregnancy in multiple sclerosis. Sequenced by immunoSEQ multiplex PCR; TCRdb stores in-frame clones only, minus some. The table records 30,000 or so clones, roughly 90% of them present only once. Here the sequenced sample was CD8+ T cells from peripheral blood mononuclear cells, taken in the first trimester of pregnancy. The origin of the receptors is a female donor with multiple sclerosis, enrolled in a pregnancy study. Each CDR3 is given with its conserved first and last residue. A D gene is named only where the DNA matches it firmly. Not every row has a clone size; where given, it reads once, few, many or a size class.

length,size,V,J,D,CDR3,DNA
18,.,TRBV15,TRBJ2-1,.,CATSSVWLASGGYNEQFF,TGTGCCACCAGCAGCGTCTGGCTAGCGAGTGGGGGTTACAATGAGCAGTTCTTC
12,.,TRBV7-9,TRBJ1-2,TRBD1,CASSYDRDGYTF,TGTGCCAGCAGCTACGACAGGGACGGCTACACCTTC
16,.,TRBV4-3,TRBJ2-2,TRBD1,CASSQEAGGSTGELFF,TGCGCCAGCAGCCAAGAGGCAGGGGGCTCCACCGGGGAGCTGTTTTTT
15,medium-sized,TRBV6-1,TRBJ2-5,TRBD2,CASSDFAGGEETQYF,TGTGCCAGCAGTGATTTCGCGGGGGGAGAAGAGACCCAGTACTTC
13,.,TRBV25-1,TRBJ1-1,.,CASSEDSTGPAFF,TGTGCCAGCAGTGAAGATTCCACAGGTCCAGCTTTCTTT
12,.,TRBV15,TRBJ1-2,.,CATSGPVYGYTF,TGTGCCACCAGCGGGCCAGTCTATGGCTACACCTTC
17,.,TRBV4-3,TRBJ2-7,.,CASSQGLGVSSSYEQYF,TGCGCCAGCAGCCAAGGCCTGGGCGTGTCAAGCTCCTACGAGCAGTACTTC
13,.,TRBV5-1,TRBJ2-7,TRBD1,CASSPGTVYEQYF,TGCGCCAGCAGCCCTGGGACAGTCTACGAGCAGTACTTC
14,.,TRBV4-3,TRBJ2-2,.,CASSQLQATGELFF,TGCGCCAGCAGCCAACTTCAGGCGACCGGGGAGCTGTTTTTT
11,.,TRBV28,TRBJ1-1,TRBD1,CASSEGAEAFF,TGTGCCAGCAGTGAGGGGGCTGAGGCTTTCTTT
14,.,TRBV27,TRBJ2-7,TRBD1,CASSFGDSSYEQYF,TGTGCCAGCAGTTTCGGGGACAGCTCCTACGAGCAGTACTTC
16,few,TRBV7-8,TRBJ1-3,TRBD1,CASSPHRGSPGNTIYF,TGTGCCAGCAGCCCGCACAGGGGGTCCCCTGGAAACACCATATATTTT
18,.,TRBV7-6,TRBJ1-1,.,CASSLVSGGMSLDTEAFF,TGTGCCAGCAGCTTAGTTTCGGGGGGTATGAGTTTAGATACTGAAGCTTTCTTT
14,.,TRBV7-2,TRBJ2-7,.,CASSPGHRTYEQYF,TGTGCCAGCAGTCCGGGACATAGAACTTACGAGCAGTACTTC
17,.,TRBV7-9,TRBJ2-1,.,CASSLDTDSFLNNEQFF,TGTGCCAGCAGCTTAGATACGGACAGTTTCCTAAACAATGAGCAGTTCTTC
14,.,TRBV28,TRBJ1-1,TRBD1,CASSPGQGNTEAFF,TGTGCCAGCAGTCCCGGACAGGGAAACACTGAAGCTTTCTTT
13,once,TRBV5-1,TRBJ1-1,.,CASTQGMGTEAFF,TGCGCCAGCACCCAGGGAATGGGGACTGAAGCTTTCTTT
14,.,TRBV2,TRBJ1-3,.,CASSEASQGNTIYF,TGTGCCAGCAGTGAAGCATCACAGGGAAACACCATATATTTT
14,once,TRBV6-6,TRBJ2-3,.,CASSYSPSTDTQYF,TGTGCCAGCAGTTACTCTCCTAGCACAGATACGCAGTATTTT
13,.,TRBV27,TRBJ1-4,TRBD1,CATKKQGAIELFF,TGTGCCACCAAAAAGCAGGGGGCGATAGAACTGTTTTTT
13,once,TRBV7-9,TRBJ1-2,.,CASSYPGNYGYTF,TGTGCCAGCAGCTATCCAGGGAACTATGGCTACACCTTC
15,.,TRBV19,TRBJ2-6,.,CASSSYISGANVLTF,TGTGCCAGTAGTTCCTATATCTCTGGGGCCAACGTCCTGACTTTC
13,.,TRBV6-5,TRBJ1-2,.,CASSPRAPYGYTF,TGTGCCAGCAGCCCGAGGGCCCCCTATGGCTACACCTTC